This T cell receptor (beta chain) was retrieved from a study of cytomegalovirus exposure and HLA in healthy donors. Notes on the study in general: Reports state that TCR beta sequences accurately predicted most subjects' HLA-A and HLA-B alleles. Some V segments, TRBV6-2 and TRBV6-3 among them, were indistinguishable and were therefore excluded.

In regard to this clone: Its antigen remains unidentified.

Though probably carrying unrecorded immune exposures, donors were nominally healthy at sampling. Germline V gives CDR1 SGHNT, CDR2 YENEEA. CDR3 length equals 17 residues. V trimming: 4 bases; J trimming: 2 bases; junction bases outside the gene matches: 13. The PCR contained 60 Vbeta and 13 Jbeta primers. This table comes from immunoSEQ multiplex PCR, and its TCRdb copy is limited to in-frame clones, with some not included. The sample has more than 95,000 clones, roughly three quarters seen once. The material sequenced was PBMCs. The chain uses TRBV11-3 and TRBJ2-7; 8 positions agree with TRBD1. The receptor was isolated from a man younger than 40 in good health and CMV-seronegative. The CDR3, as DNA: TGTGCCAGCAGCTCCGGACAGGGATTTGGGAACCCCTACGAGCAGTACTTC. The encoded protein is CASSSGQGFGNPYEQYF.